The rows below give T cell receptor beta chains drawn from one sample of a study of shared T cell receptors in the human thymus. Measured with immunoSEQ multiplex PCR; TCRdb has only the in-frame clones, and not every one. The sample has 500,000 to 550,000 clones; about 80% are singletons. This same sample was also taken into another study, of human thymus T cells.

Sequenced input: thymocytes. The origin of the receptors is a boy under two years old with a congenital heart defect. The CDR3 runs from the conserved cysteine through the conserved F or W. The D gene is left open where the match is weak. Clone size is not always given. Where it is, it says once, few, many or a class for expanded clones.

>TRBJ2-1|TRBD2|-|17|TRBV7-6
TGTGCCAGCAGCTCAACCAAGACTAGCGGGATCGGGGATGAGCAGTTCTTC
CASSSTKTSGIGDEQFF
>TRBJ2-7|-|-|15|TRBV27
TGTGCCAGCAGTTCCGCGGTTCGTCCTTCCTACGAGCAGTACTTC
CASSSAVRPSYEQYF
>TRBJ2-7|TRBD2|-|15|TRBV4-3
TGCGCCAGCAGCCAAGGCAATAGCGGGCTCTACGAGCAGTACTTC
CASSQGNSGLYEQYF
>TRBJ1-2|-|-|11|TRBV25-1
TGTGCCAGCTCAGGGTTCTATGGCTACACCTTC
CASSGFYGYTF
>TRBJ1-3|-|few|15|TRBV28
TGTGCCAGCAGGCGCCGGGACACTTCTGGAAACACCATATATTTT
CASRRRDTSGNTIYF
>TRBJ1-1|-|-|16|TRBV4-3
TGCGCCAGCAGCCAAGGCGCGACAGCCGCGAACACTGAAGCTTTCTTT
CASSQGATAANTEAFF
>TRBJ1-4|-|-|14|TRBV6-6
TGTGCCAGCAGTTATGACAGGCGGAATGAAAAACTGTTTTTT
CASSYDRRNEKLFF
>TRBJ2-7|TRBD2|-|14|TRBV11-2
TGTGCCAGCAGCTCCCCTAGCGGACCTCAGGAGCAGTACTTC
CASSSPSGPQEQYF
>TRBJ2-3|TRBD1|-|19|TRBV5-1
TGCGCCAGCAGCTCGGGACAGGGGGCGCCGAAGTGGGCCTGGGATACGCAGTATTTT
CASSSGQGAPKWAWDTQYF
>TRBJ2-1|TRBD2|-|14|TRBV9
TGTGCCAGCAGCCTAGCGGGAGGCCACAATGAGCAGTTCTTC
CASSLAGGHNEQFF
>TRBJ1-4|-|-|13|TRBV21-1
TGTGCCACTCTGGACGGAGGTTGGGAAAAACTGTTTTTT
CATLDGGWEKLFF
>TRBJ2-1|TRBD2|-|21|TRBV15
TGTGCCACCAGCAGAGATTGGGGGACTAAGCGGGAGTGGAGCTCCTACAATGAGCAGTTCTTC
CATSRDWGTKREWSSYNEQFF
>TRBJ2-7|TRBD2|-|18|TRBV6-1
TGTGCCAGCAGTGATGTCCCCACAGCGGGGGTCCCCACCTACGAGCAGTACTTC
CASSDVPTAGVPTYEQYF
>TRBJ1-5|-|-|14|TRBV6-1
TGTGCCAGCAGTGAAGGAAGGGGTAATCAGCCCCAGCATTTT
CASSEGRGNQPQHF
>TRBJ1-3|-|-|18|TRBV7-6
TGTGCCAGCAGCTTAAAACCTCTCGGGACACGGGCTGGAAACACCATATATTTT
CASSLKPLGTRAGNTIYF
>TRBJ1-1|-|-|19|TRBV4-2
TGTGCCAGCAGCCAAGAGGCCCCCTATCAACTTCTCGAGGGCACTGAAGCTTTCTTT
CASSQEAPYQLLEGTEAFF
>TRBJ2-2|-|few|16|TRBV28
TGTGCCAGCAGCCCCCCGGGAAAAGCGAACACCGGGGAGCTGTTTTTT
CASSPPGKANTGELFF
>TRBJ1-1|TRBD1|-|13|TRBV6-5
TGTGCCAGCAGTAGGACAGGGAACACTGAAGCTTTCTTT
CASSRTGNTEAFF
>TRBJ2-7|TRBD1|-|16|TRBV12-5
TGTGCTAGTGGTTTGGTAAGGAACAGGGGCGGGTACGAGCAGTACTTC
CASGLVRNRGGYEQYF
>TRBJ1-2|TRBD1|-|15|TRBV29-1
TGCAGCGTTGAAGATCAAGGGACAGGGGGCGATGGCTACACCTTC
CSVEDQGTGGDGYTF
>TRBJ1-2|-|-|16|TRBV7-9
TGTGCCAGCAGCTTAGAGAGTCTGGAGCGTCCCAAGGGCTACACCTTC
CASSLESLERPKGYTF
>TRBJ2-5|-|-|12|TRBV7-9
TGTGCCAGCAGCTTTACTCTCGGGACCCAGTACTTC
CASSFTLGTQYF
>TRBJ2-1|-|-|15|TRBV21-1
TGTGCCAGTCGAAAGGGTAGGAGGGGATCCAATGAGCAGTTCTTC
CASRKGRRGSNEQFF
>TRBJ2-5|TRBD2|-|16|TRBV30
TGTGCCTGGACTGGTTACGGGAGGGCCCGTCGGGAGACCCAGTACTTC
CAWTGYGRARRETQYF
>TRBJ2-2|TRBD2|-|18|TRBV10-3
TGTGCCATCAGTGAGGTGACTAGCGGGAGGGCCATCACCGGGGAGCTGTTTTTT
CAISEVTSGRAITGELFF
>TRBJ1-2|-|few|14|TRBV29-1
TGCAGCGGTGAATGGGTGTCCGGGAGATATGGCTACACCTTC
CSGEWVSGRYGYTF
>TRBJ2-7|-|-|16|TRBV7-9
TGTGCCAGCAGCTTAGCGCGCCAGGGTTTATCCTACGAGCAGTACTTC
CASSLARQGLSYEQYF
>TRBJ2-3|TRBD2|-|16|TRBV12-5
TGTGCTAGTGGTTCGGAAAGCGGGAGGGTTTCGGTTACGCAGTATTTT
CASGSESGRVSVTQYF
>TRBJ1-4|-|-|18|TRBV4-3
TGCGCCAGCAGCCAATTAAACCGGAGGGGCAGGACTAATGAAAAACTGTTTTTT
CASSQLNRRGRTNEKLFF
>TRBJ2-1|TRBD2|-|16|TRBV11-2
TGTGCCAGCAGCGTCGGACTAGCTACCAAGTTAGATGAGCAGTTCTTC
CASSVGLATKLDEQFF
>TRBJ2-7|-|-|14|TRBV4-2
TGTGCCAGCAGCCCCTTGACTCCACCCTACGAGCAGTACTTC
CASSPLTPPYEQYF
>TRBJ2-1|-|-|14|TRBV28
TGTGCCAGCGGGTGCGGGGTACCCACCAATGAGCAGTTCTTC
CASGCGVPTNEQFF
>TRBJ2-5|TRBD2|-|15|TRBV27
TGTGCCAGCAGTGGGACGGGAGGGCCCCAAGAGACCCAGTACTTC
CASSGTGGPQETQYF
>TRBJ2-1|TRBD2|-|17|TRBV4-3
TGCGCCAGCAGCCAAGACCCCCGGGACTACCCATACAATGAGCAGTTCTTC
CASSQDPRDYPYNEQFF
>TRBJ2-5|-|-|14|TRBV5-1
TGCGCCAGCAGCGACCGCCAGGGTCGGCAGACCCAGTACTTC
CASSDRQGRQTQYF
>TRBJ2-7|TRBD1|once|12|TRBV29-1
TGCAGCGCTTGGACAGGGGGCTACGAGCAGTACTTC
CSAWTGGYEQYF
>TRBJ2-5|TRBD2|-|16|TRBV2
TGTGCCAGCAGTACCCGACTAGCGGGAGAGGCAGAGACCCAGTACTTC
CASSTRLAGEAETQYF
>TRBJ2-7|TRBD1|-|16|TRBV7-9
TGTGCCAGCAGCTTAGCGCCCGGACAGGGGCTATACGAGCAGTACTTC
CASSLAPGQGLYEQYF
>TRBJ1-4|TRBD1|few|14|TRBV27
TGTGCCAGCGGACCGACAGGGGGAGATGAAAAACTGTTTTTT
CASGPTGGDEKLFF
>TRBJ2-1|TRBD2|-|19|TRBV4-3
TGCGCCAGCAGCCAAGTTGGGGAGTTATTCGGACTAGCGGATAATGAGCAGTTCTTC
CASSQVGELFGLADNEQFF
>TRBJ1-1|-|few|16|TRBV11-2
TGTGCCAGCAGCTTATCTTGGGGAGAGCACCAAAATGAAGCTTTCTTT
CASSLSWGEHQNEAFF
>TRBJ2-3|TRBD2|-|16|TRBV6-5
TGTGCCAGCAGTTACACGACTAGCGGACCCACAGATACGCAGTATTTT
CASSYTTSGPTDTQYF
>TRBJ1-6|-|-|17|TRBV7-9
TGTGCCAGCAGCTCACAGGGATCGAGCTCCTATAATTCACCCCTCCACTTT
CASSSQGSSSYNSPLHF
>TRBJ1-2|-|-|11|TRBV15
TGTGCCACCAGCATCGGGGATGGCTACACCTTC
CATSIGDGYTF
>TRBJ2-1|-|-|11|TRBV20-1
TGCAGTGCCGTGACTGATAATGAGCAGTTCTTC
CSAVTDNEQFF
>TRBJ2-3|TRBD2|-|16|TRBV4-2
TGTGCCAGCAGCCAAGGGGAGGGAGTGGGCACAGATACGCAGTATTTT
CASSQGEGVGTDTQYF
>TRBJ2-7|-|once|11|TRBV29-1
TGCAGCGTTGCAGGGGTGGGGGAGCAGTACTTC
CSVAGVGEQYF
>TRBJ2-5|-|-|15|TRBV4-3
TGCGCCAGCAGCCAAGATTGCGGGGCGGCCGAGACCCAGTACTTC
CASSQDCGAAETQYF
>TRBJ1-3|-|-|16|TRBV7-9
TGTGCCAGCAGCTTGATACCTAGCCCCTCTGGAAACACCATATATTTT
CASSLIPSPSGNTIYF
>TRBJ2-7|-|-|14|TRBV9
TGTGCCAGCAGCGTAGGGGACAAGCCCTACGAGCAGTACTTC
CASSVGDKPYEQYF